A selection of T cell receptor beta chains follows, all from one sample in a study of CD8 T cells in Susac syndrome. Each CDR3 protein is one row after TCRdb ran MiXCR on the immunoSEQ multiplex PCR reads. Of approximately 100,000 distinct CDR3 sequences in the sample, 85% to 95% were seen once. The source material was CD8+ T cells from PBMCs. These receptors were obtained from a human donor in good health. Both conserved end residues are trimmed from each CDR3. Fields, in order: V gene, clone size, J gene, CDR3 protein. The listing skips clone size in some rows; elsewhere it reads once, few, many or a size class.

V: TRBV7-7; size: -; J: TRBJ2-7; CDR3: ASSPSPSSYEQY
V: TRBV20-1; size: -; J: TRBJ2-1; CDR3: SASPRLAEGEQF
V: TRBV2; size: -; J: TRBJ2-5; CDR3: ATLAGQTIQETQY
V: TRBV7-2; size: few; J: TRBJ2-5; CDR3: ASSSRTGANRGYETQY
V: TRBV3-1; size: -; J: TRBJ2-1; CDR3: ASSQDPRGAWNEQF
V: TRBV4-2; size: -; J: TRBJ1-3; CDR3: ASSQDLGIGNTIY
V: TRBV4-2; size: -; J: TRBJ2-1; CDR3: ASSQVGTEDNEQF
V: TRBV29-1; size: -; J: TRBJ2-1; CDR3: SVEVVRNEQF
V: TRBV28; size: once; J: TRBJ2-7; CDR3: ASSLPSAQGDYEQY
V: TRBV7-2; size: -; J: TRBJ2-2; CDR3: ASSEPLNTGELF
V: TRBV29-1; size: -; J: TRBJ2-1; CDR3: SVGIPGPRGHEQF
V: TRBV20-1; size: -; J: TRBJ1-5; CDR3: SATPTGFEPQH
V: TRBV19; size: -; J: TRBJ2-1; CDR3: ASSSGLAGEF
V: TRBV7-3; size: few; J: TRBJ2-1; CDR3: ASSLGQEQF
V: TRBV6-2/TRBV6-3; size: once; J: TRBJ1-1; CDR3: ASRLTQGGPEAF